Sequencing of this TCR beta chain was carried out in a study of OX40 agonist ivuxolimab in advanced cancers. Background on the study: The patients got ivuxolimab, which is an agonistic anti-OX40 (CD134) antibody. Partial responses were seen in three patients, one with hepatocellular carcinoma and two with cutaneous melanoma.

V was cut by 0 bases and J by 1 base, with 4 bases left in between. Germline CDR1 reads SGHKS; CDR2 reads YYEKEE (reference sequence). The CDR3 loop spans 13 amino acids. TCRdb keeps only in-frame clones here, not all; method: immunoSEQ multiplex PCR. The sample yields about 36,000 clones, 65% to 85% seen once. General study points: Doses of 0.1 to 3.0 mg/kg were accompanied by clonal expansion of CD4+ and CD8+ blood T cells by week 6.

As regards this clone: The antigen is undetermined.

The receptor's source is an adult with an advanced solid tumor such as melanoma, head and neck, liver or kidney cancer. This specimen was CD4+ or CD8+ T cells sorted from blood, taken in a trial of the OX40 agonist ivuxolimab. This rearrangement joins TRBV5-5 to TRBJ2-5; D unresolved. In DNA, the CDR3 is TGTGCCAGCAGCTTGGCTCTCCAAGAGACCCAGTACTTC. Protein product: CASSLALQETQYF.